These 16 T cell receptor beta chains were all obtained from the same sample, sequenced in a study of PD-1 blockade in classical Hodgkin lymphoma. All patients relapsed after autologous stem cell transplantation, and brentuximab vedotin exposure varied. Using immunoSEQ multiplex PCR, the repertoire was profiled, and TCRdb retains in-frame clones only, with some absent. The data contain 38,000 or so clones, about 90% of them singletons. Source: peripheral blood mononuclear cells (PBMCs), taken at baseline. These receptors were obtained from a human donor with classical Hodgkin lymphoma.

The V call is TRBV7-6, the J call TRBJ2-6; no clear D. This CDR3 comprises 16 residues. V was shortened by 2 bases and J by 0 bases, with 8 bases between the two germline ends. Germline CDR1 and CDR2: SGHVS and FNYEAQ. The CDR3: CASSLMRSSGANVLTF. The DNA for the CDR3 is TGTGCCAGCAGCTTAATGCGAAGCTCTGGGGCCAACGTCCTGACTTTC. Looking up the rest from reference TRBV7-6 and TRBJ2-6 gives the full variable domain: GAGVSQSPRYKVTKRGQDVALRCDPISGHVSLYWYRQALGQGPEFLTYFNYEAQQDKSGLPNDRFSAERPEGSISTLTIQRTEQRDSAMYRCASSLMRSSGANVLTFGAGSRLTVL.

The genes are TRBV10-3 and TRBJ2-1; TRBD1 aligns across 7 bases. This CDR3 comprises 14 residues. The germline CDR1 and CDR2 sequences are ENHRY and SYGVKD. The V segment lost 4 bases and the J segment 9 bases; nucleotides outside the gene matches: 9. CDR3 nucleotides: TGTGCCATCAGTGCTACAGGGGTTGTAGGTGAGCAGTTCTTC. It codes for CAISATGVVGEQFF.

The CDR3 sequence: CASSVETGRADTQYF. CDR3 sequence (DNA): TGTGCCAGCAGCGTAGAAACAGGGCGGGCAGATACGCAGTATTTT. The chain has TRBV9 and TRBJ2-3; tentative D call: TRBD1 (6 bases). Germline CDR1 SGDLS, CDR2 YYNGEE. The CDR3 is made up of 15 amino acids. V was trimmed by 0 bases and J by 4 bases, leaving 12 bases between them.

The V gene is TRBV28, the J gene TRBJ1-2; a weak D match, TRBD1 (5 bases). Trimming removed 8 bases from V and 4 bases from J, with 17 bases in between. This CDR3 region has 14 residues. Looked up from germline, CDR1 is MDHEN and CDR2 is SYDVKM. The CDR3 DNA reads as TGTGCCAGCTCTGGTAGGGGTTCGACCTATGGCTACACCTTC. Translated: CASSGRGSTYGYTF.

The rearrangement uses TRBV27 and TRBJ2-3; 9 bases are a match to TRBD1. The V and J ends lost 1 base and 6 bases, in that order; junction bases with no gene match: 5. Germline assignment: CDR1 MNHEY and CDR2 SMNVEV (reference sequence). This CDR3 is 15 amino acids long. CDR3 residues: CASSLWDRVVDTQYF. The DNA of the CDR3 is TGTGCCAGCAGTTTATGGGACAGGGTTGTGGATACGCAGTATTTT.

V gene TRBV19 combines with J gene TRBJ1-2; 7 bases are shared with TRBD1. V lost 5 bases, J lost 4 bases, and 16 bases stayed unmatched. The germline V gene has CDR1 LNHDA and CDR2 SQIVND (reference sequence). The CDR3 is 17 residues long. CDR3 amino acids: CASSSPWGKGAGYGYTF. The CDR3 DNA follows: TGTGCCAGTAGTTCCCCGTGGGGTAAGGGGGCCGGCTATGGCTACACCTTC.

This chain joins TRBV12-5 and TRBJ2-1; D unresolved. This CDR3 has 14 residues. V gave up 4 bases and J gave up 3 bases, with 10 bases separating them. Germline CDR1 is LGHNT and CDR2 is FRNRAP. The DNA of the CDR3 is TGTGCTAGTGGTTCCTCCCTAGGCTACAATGAGCAGTTCTTC. It translates to CASGSSLGYNEQFF.

The chain couples TRBV7-3 to TRBJ2-3, with D tentatively TRBD2 (6 bases). Trimming pared 2 bases from V and 0 bases from J, leaving 6 bases between. This CDR3 region has 14 residues. Per germline, CDR1 SGHTA and CDR2 FQGTGA. The CDR3 spells CASSLGTSTDTQYF. The CDR3 nucleotides read TGTGCCAGCAGCTTAGGGACTAGCACAGATACGCAGTATTTT.

The J gene is TRBJ1-2, the V gene TRBV28; 7 bases align to TRBD1. CDR1 MDHEN and CDR2 SYDVKM come from the germline V gene. The CDR3 loop spans 16 amino acids. V dropped 1 base and J dropped 3; count of bases not matched to a gene: 8. The CDR3 reads CASSLSGTVFYYGYTF. For the CDR3, the DNA is TGTGCCAGCAGTTTATCTGGGACAGTTTTTTACTATGGCTACACCTTC.

This chain connects TRBV18 to TRBJ2-7; D ambiguous. CDR1 is KGHSH, CDR2 LQKENI, per germline. CDR3 size: 12 residues. V was trimmed by 2 bases and J by 5 bases, leaving 7 bases between them. The chain's CDR3 is CASSPEVHEQYF. CDR3 nucleotides: TGTGCCAGCTCACCAGAGGTCCACGAGCAGTACTTC.

The J gene is TRBJ1-1, the V gene TRBV5-5; possible D gene TRBD1, 5 bases. The CDR3 is made up of 16 amino acids. From germline, CDR1 is SGHKS and CDR2 YYEKEE (reference sequence). V gave up 0 bases and J gave up 3 bases, with 15 bases separating them. CDR3 sequence: CASSLAPGLRDTEAFF. The CDR3 coding sequence is TGTGCCAGCAGCTTGGCGCCGGGCCTCAGGGACACTGAAGCTTTCTTT.

As concerns this clone: Within the sample, other DNA sequences also encode this same CDR3. This chain joins TRBV4-3 and TRBJ2-5, with TRBD2 matching over 13 bases. The germline V gene has CDR1 LGHNA and CDR2 YSLEER. Unmatched junction bases numbered 11, after V lost 2 bases and J lost 5 bases. The CDR3 loop spans 18 amino acids. CDR3 DNA: TGCGCCAGCAGCCAACTGGGGACTGGACTAGCGGGAGTGGAGACCCAGTACTTC. This codes for CASSQLGTGLAGVETQYF.

The V gene is TRBV5-4, the J gene TRBJ2-7; TRBD2 is a possible D gene (5 bases). The CDR3 extends over 13 amino acids. V lost 2 bases and J lost 4, with 10 bases in between. Germline lookup yields CDR1 SGHNT and CDR2 YYREEE (reference sequence). CDR3 bases: TGTGCCAGCAGCTTAGGCGGGCGATACGAGCAGTACTTC. Translation: CASSLGGRYEQYF.

The chain couples TRBV21-1 to TRBJ2-1; the table calls TRBD1, which could not be checked here. TRBV21-1 is annotated as a pseudogene. The CDR3 runs 16 residues. The CDR3 reads CASSKVCGTGRNEQFF. CDR3 DNA sequence: TGTGCCAGCAGCAAAGTGTGTGGGACAGGCCGGAATGAGCAGTTCTTC.

The chain joins TRBV30 to TRBJ2-3; TRBD2 agrees at 12 bases. CDR3 length: 18 residues. The germline gives CDR1 GTSNPN, CDR2 SVGIG (reference sequence). V lost 0 bases, J lost 0 bases, and 7 bases stayed unmatched. This CDR3 is CAWSVLAGGGASTDTQYF. The CDR3 DNA sequence: TGTGCCTGGAGTGTACTAGCGGGAGGAGGGGCTAGCACAGATACGCAGTATTTT.

This clone was found once. The chain carries TRBV15 and TRBJ1-1; 9 positions agree with TRBD1. V lost 1 base, J lost 2 bases, and 2 bases stayed unmatched. From germline, CDR1 is LNHNV and CDR2 YYDKDF (reference sequence). The CDR3 covers 15 residues. CDR3 loop: CATSRVQGANTEAFF. For the CDR3, the DNA is TGTGCCACCAGCAGAGTACAGGGGGCAAACACTGAAGCTTTCTTT.